The rows below give T cell receptor beta chains drawn from one sample of a study of T cells in Graves' hyperthyroidism and ophthalmopathy. TCRdb redid the calling of the multiplex PCR reads with MiXCR, one entry per CDR3 protein. The table lists 700,000 or so distinct CDR3 sequences, approximately 14% of them singletons. Sequencing was carried out using blood. These receptors came from a woman in her forties or fifties with Graves' ophthalmopathy. Each CDR3 is given without its conserved first and last residue.

v_gene	j_gene	CDR3aa
TRBV19	TRBJ1-1	ASSIAEFRMNTEAF
TRBV9	TRBJ2-1	ASSAGLAPSPSYNEQF
TRBV6-2/TRBV6-3	TRBJ2-1	ASSTIAAFYNEQF
TRBV7-3	TRBJ2-1	ASSLYAEPDSWREQF
TRBV7-9	TRBJ1-1	ASSLSINRVRPEAF
TRBV11-2	TRBJ2-7	ASSPRRDREQY
TRBV3-1	TRBJ2-1	ASSQDRGTRYNEQF
TRBV30	TRBJ1-2	AWSLSGGYT
TRBV7-9	TRBJ2-5	ASLGVHQETQY
TRBV20-1	TRBJ2-4	SASRPGLAGGEY
TRBV5-5	TRBJ1-5	ASSWDPGVVNQPQH
TRBV5-1	TRBJ2-3	ASSSERLTDTQY
TRBV20-1	TRBJ1-1	SARVAAPENTEAF
TRBV27	TRBJ2-4	ASSLYPGRAKNIQY
TRBV28	TRBJ1-6	ASSLRAGLGNSPLH
TRBV24-1	TRBJ1-4	ATSDFGREGDEKLF
TRBV10-3	TRBJ2-1	AISGEYNEQF
TRBV12-3/TRBV12-4	TRBJ2-1	ASRLRDYSYNEQF
TRBV20-1	TRBJ2-7	SARDPLGSEQY
TRBV12-3/TRBV12-4	TRBJ1-4	ASSLAGQGGKLF
TRBV11-2	TRBJ2-2	ASSPSGSGDTGELF
TRBV29-1	TRBJ1-1	SVARGWGNTEAF
TRBV20-1	TRBJ2-4	SARDITLSLGLAKNIQY
TRBV7-2	TRBJ2-4	ASSFMSQGGGWGTKNIQY
TRBV18	TRBJ2-2	ASSPIGGSNTGELF
TRBV28	TRBJ2-5	ASLLREGGQETQY
TRBV3-1	TRBJ1-4	ASSTRDRVLSEKLF
TRBV7-3	TRBJ1-5	ASSLDRFQPQH
TRBV25-1	TRBJ1-1	ASFGQPNTEAF
TRBV27	TRBJ2-1	ASSSSGLRTQF
TRBV10-3	TRBJ2-7	AIRDGTSSYEQY
TRBV12-3/TRBV12-4	TRBJ2-7	ASRRLGSSYEQY
TRBV4-3	TRBJ1-4	ASSQVAANEKLF
TRBV18	TRBJ1-1	ASSPKEGGAEAF
TRBV20-1	TRBJ2-7	SARTSGSLYEQY